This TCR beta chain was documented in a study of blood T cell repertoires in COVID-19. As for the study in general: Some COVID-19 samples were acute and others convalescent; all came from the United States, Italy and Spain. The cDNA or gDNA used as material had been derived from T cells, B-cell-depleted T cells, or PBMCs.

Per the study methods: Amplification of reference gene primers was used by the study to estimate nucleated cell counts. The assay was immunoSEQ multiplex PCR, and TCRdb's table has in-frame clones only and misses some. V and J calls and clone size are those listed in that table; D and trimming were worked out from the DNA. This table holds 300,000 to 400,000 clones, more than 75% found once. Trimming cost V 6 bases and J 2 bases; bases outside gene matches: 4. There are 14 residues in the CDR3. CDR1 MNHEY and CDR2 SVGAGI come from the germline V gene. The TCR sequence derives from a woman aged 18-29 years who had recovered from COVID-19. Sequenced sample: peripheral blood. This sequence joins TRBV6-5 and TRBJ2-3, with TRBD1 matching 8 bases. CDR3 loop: CASSPGGLTDTQYF. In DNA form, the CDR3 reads TGTGCCAGCAGCCCAGGGGGCCTCACAGATACGCAGTATTTT.